This T cell receptor beta chain was captured by sequencing in a study of T-cell reconstitution after alpha-beta-depleted transplantation in children. V lost 2 bases and J lost 2; bases outside the gene matches: 3. The V gene's germline CDR1 is MNHEY and CDR2 SVGAGI. The CDR3 covers 16 residues. Notes on the study in general: A year had passed since transplant, and T-cell counts and diversity by then came mostly from newly produced T cells. Reported findings indicate that, about two months after transplant, alpha-beta T cells came from several hundred expanded clones, which were derived from non-depleted graft cells.

As concerns this clonotype: Its antigen is as yet unknown.

Unique molecular identifiers featured in how the TCRbeta library was prepared. One entry per CDR3 protein, called by TCRdb with MiXCR from the PCR reads. The sample consists of a few hundred thousand distinct CDR3 sequences, approximately 20% of them appearing once. Sequences were derived from PBMCs, mostly from graft donor cells, sampled 180 days after TCRalphabeta/CD19-depleted stem cell transplant. The chain couples TRBV6-5 to TRBJ2-1; TRBD2 matches at 10 bases. This clonotype originated in a male patient aged 10 to 17 who had a stem cell transplant for acute lymphoblastic leukemia, so the T cells may come from the graft donor. The CDR3 spells CASSYVLAGAYNEQFF. For the CDR3, the DNA is TGTGCCAGCAGTTACGTCCTAGCGGGGGCCTACAATGAGCAGTTCTTC.